The source of this T cell receptor beta chain is a study of blood T cell repertoires in COVID-19. This clone was recorded once. There are 15 residues in the CDR3. Germline lookup yields CDR1 LNHNV and CDR2 YYDKDF (reference sequence). V lost 8 bases to trimming and J lost 3 bases; unmatched junction nucleotides: 9. Authors' methods: By means of reference gene primer amplification, nucleated cell counts were estimated. Profiling relied on immunoSEQ multiplex PCR, and the TCRdb table lists in-frame clones only, not all of them. Clone size and V and J calls were adopted from that table, with D and trimming inferred from the DNA. The table records approximately 180,000 clones, 80% to 90% of them present only once.

The source is a woman between 40 and 50 years old with acute COVID-19. V gene TRBV15 combines with J gene TRBJ1-4; 7 nucleotides align to TRBD1. The source material was PBMCs or T cells enriched from blood (not recorded which). CDR3 coding DNA: TGTGCCACCGGGGACAGTGAAGTCCCTAATGAAAAACTGTTTTTT. It translates to CATGDSEVPNEKLFF.